This T cell receptor beta chain was recovered during a study of blood T cell repertoires in COVID-19. This clone has only a few counts. Those enrolled, adults aged roughly 18 to 100 years, came from around 25 US areas. V lost 4 bases to trimming and J lost 1 base; unmatched junction nucleotides: 2. This CDR3 region has 14 residues. Germline CDR1 reads ENHRY; CDR2 reads SYGVKD. Repertoires were generated with immunoSEQ multiplex PCR, while TCRdb's copy carries only in-frame clones and drops some. There are under 200,000 clones in the sample; around 84% occur only once, and about 7.2% lies in the top ten.

V is TRBV10-3 and J is TRBJ1-1, with 8 bases matching TRBD1. This clonotype was sampled from a man aged 50 to 59 who had recovered from COVID-19. The source material was PBMCs or T cells enriched from blood (not recorded which). CDR3 sequence (DNA): TGTGCCATCAGTGTTACAGGGGGGAACACTGAAGCTTTCTTT. Encoded protein: CAISVTGGNTEAFF.